The present TCR beta chain was sequenced within a study of cytomegalovirus exposure and HLA in healthy donors. Regarding this clone: Its antigen remains unidentified.

The J segment lost 2 bases and the V segment lost 4 bases, leaving 4 bases of the junction unmatched. This CDR3 spans 14 amino acids. Per germline, CDR1 SGHDN and CDR2 FVKESK. The study's findings and limits: The records held CMV serostatus as the only immune exposure information. When presence/absence was analysed, sequencing depth was taken to be roughly uniform across donors.

60 Vbeta and 13 Jbeta primers were used in PCR. Libraries were prepared by immunoSEQ multiplex PCR; TCRdb keeps only in-frame clonotypes and omits some of them. The sample carries under 200,000 clones, roughly 75% recorded once. This chain joins TRBV14 and TRBJ2-5; 7 nucleotides line up with TRBD1. This TCR was recovered from a male donor in good health and CMV-seronegative. The specimen sequenced was PBMCs. CDR3 sequence (DNA): TGTGCCAGCAGCCGGGACAGAAATCAAGAGACCCAGTACTTC. It codes for CASSRDRNQETQYF.